This T cell receptor (beta chain) is from a study of CD8 T cells in Susac syndrome. The wider study: Within the group of sequenced Susac syndrome patients, more than 5 had active disease and 8 or 9 were in remission.

Susac syndrome patients met recently defined diagnostic criteria for definite or probable disease. Germline CDR1 is SGHDN and CDR2 is FVKESK. Trimming removed 2 bases from V and 0 bases from J; junction bases left unmatched: 11. The CDR3 sequence is 20 residues long. When the RNA was reverse transcribed, random hexamers were used with an input of roughly 0.5 to 1 ug. With immunoSEQ multiplex PCR, TCR beta CDR3 was amplified across 54 Vbeta and 13 Jbeta. TCRdb re-called the immunoSEQ multiplex PCR reads with MiXCR, one entry per CDR3 protein. The table records over 150,000 distinct CDR3 sequences, about 94% of them present only once.

The chain uses TRBV14 and TRBJ2-6; 9 nucleotides align to TRBD1. Sequencing input: CD4+ T cells from PBMCs. The clonotype was recovered from a human donor with Susac syndrome. The DNA of the CDR3 is TGTGCCAGCAGCCAAATCGGACAGGGGAGTGTACTCTCTGGGGCCAACGTCCTGACTTTC. It yields the protein CASSQIGQGSVLSGANVLTF.